This entry lists 30 T cell receptor beta chains sequenced from one sample in a study of cytomegalovirus exposure and HLA in healthy donors. This PCR relied on a set of 60 Vbeta primers and 13 Jbeta primers. Using immunoSEQ multiplex PCR, the repertoire was profiled, and TCRdb retains in-frame clones only, with some absent. The table has hundreds of thousands of clones, 76% seen once; the top ten hold over 0.55%. The sample taken for sequencing was PBMCs. The source of these receptors is a man aged 18 to 29 in good health and CMV-seronegative.

This chain links TRBV2 with TRBJ2-7; 9 positions match TRBD1. Unmatched junction bases numbered 9, after V lost 6 bases and J lost 6 bases. The CDR3 consists of 14 residues. Germline V gene data show CDR1 as SNHLY and CDR2 as FYNNEI. DNA of the CDR3: TGTGCCAGCAGCTCCGGGACAGGGCCCCTCGAGCAGTACTTC. It is translated as CASSSGTGPLEQYF.

The V and J genes are TRBV5-1 and TRBJ1-3, with D possibly being TRBD1 (6 bases). The germline V gene has CDR1 SGHRS and CDR2 YFSETQ. Trimming shortened V by 4 bases and J by 0 bases, and 11 bases separated the two germline ends. CDR3 length: 15 amino acids. The CDR3 sequence is CASSRGGSSGNTIYF. For the CDR3, the DNA is TGCGCCAGCAGCCGGGGGGGCAGCTCTGGAAACACCATATATTTT.

This chain connects TRBV19 to TRBJ1-2, with TRBD1 matching 8 bases. CDR3 length equals 15 residues. With 5 bases clipped from V and 8 bases from J, the junction kept 13 bases outside the gene matches. Germline V gene sequence: CDR1 LNHDA, CDR2 SQIVND (reference sequence). CDR3 in amino acids: CASSAWRQGAGGYTF. The DNA of the CDR3 is TGTGCCAGTAGTGCCTGGAGGCAGGGGGCGGGGGGCTACACCTTC.

The V and J genes are TRBV11-1 and TRBJ2-3; D is possibly TRBD2 (6 bases). The V and J ends lost 5 bases and 5 bases respectively, with 17 bases between them. The germline gives CDR1 SGHAT, CDR2 FQDESV (reference sequence). The length of the CDR3 is 15 residues. CDR3 in DNA: TGTGCCAGCAGCGATCGACTAGGGGCGGGAGATACGCAGTATTTT. This sequence encodes CASSDRLGAGDTQYF.

This clone was picked up a small number of times. This chain uses TRBV6-5 with TRBJ2-7, with 7 bases that match TRBD2. Germline loops: CDR1 MNHEY, CDR2 SVGAGI. The CDR3 length is 14 residues. The junction had 5 bases not matched to a gene; V was cut back by 6 bases and J by 0 bases. The DNA of the CDR3 is TGTGCCAGCAGGCCCGGGGGGACCTCCTACGAGCAGTACTTC. This translates into CASRPGGTSYEQYF.

In DNA, the CDR3 is TGTGCCAGCAGTTACGGAGGTCGTACCGGGGAGCTGTTTTTT. It is translated as CASSYGGRTGELFF. The chain recombines TRBV6-5 with TRBJ2-2, with D perhaps matching TRBD2 (5 bases). Trimming took off 2 bases at V and 5 bases at J, with 9 bases between the two ends. The germline CDR1 and CDR2 sequences are MNHEY and SVGAGI. This CDR3 spans 14 amino acids.

The chain joins TRBV7-8 to TRBJ1-3; no firm D call. CDR1 and CDR2 from the germline V gene are SGHVS and FQNEAQ. V gave up 1 base and J gave up 2 bases, with 9 bases separating them. The CDR3 runs 15 residues. The CDR3 sequence is CASSLGQAPGNTIYF. The CDR3 DNA is TGTGCCAGCAGCTTAGGCCAGGCTCCTGGAAACACCATATATTTT.

The J gene is TRBJ1-1, the V gene TRBV20-1, with D uncertain. The germline V and J ends were trimmed by 3 bases and 6 bases, with 8 bases remaining between them. This CDR3 comprises 11 residues. Germline-derived CDR1 and CDR2 are DFQATT and SNEGSKA (reference sequence). This chain's CDR3 is CSARGTPEAFF. CDR3 coding DNA: TGCAGTGCTAGGGGCACACCTGAAGCTTTCTTT.

V usage is TRBV5-6 and J usage is TRBJ1-2; 10 nucleotides align to TRBD1. Germline CDR1 is SGHDT and CDR2 is YYEEEE. The V segment lost 4 bases and the J segment 6 bases; nucleotides outside the gene matches: 9. This CDR3 spans 15 amino acids. CDR3 DNA sequence: TGTGCCAGCAGCGGCGGGACAGGGGCCGCCCATGGCTACACCTTC. This encodes CASSGGTGAAHGYTF.

The V gene is TRBV30, the J gene TRBJ2-5; 9 bases are a match to TRBD1. The germline CDR1 and CDR2 sequences are GTSNPN and SVGIG (reference sequence). The CDR3 has 13 amino acids. J gave up 4 bases and V 2 bases, and 2 bases lay outside the gene matches. This CDR3 is CAWSTDRGETQYF. CDR3 nucleotides: TGTGCCTGGAGTACGGACAGGGGAGAGACCCAGTACTTC.

Details on this clone: Other DNA sequences in this specimen translate into the identical CDR3. This chain joins TRBV6-1 and TRBJ1-5; 7 bases are shared with TRBD1. Germline CDR1 is MNHNS and CDR2 is SASEGT. The J segment lost 1 base and the V segment lost 4 bases, leaving 10 bases of the junction unmatched. The CDR3 runs to 17 residues. The CDR3 DNA follows: TGTGCCAGCAGTGGAAAAGACAGGGCTCAGAGCAATCAGCCCCAGCATTTT. This sequence encodes CASSGKDRAQSNQPQHF.

The gene calls are TRBV4-1 and TRBJ1-1; 7 positions agree with TRBD1. There are 17 residues in the CDR3. The junction had 12 bases not matched to a gene; V was cut back by 1 base and J by 4 bases. Germline-derived CDR1 and CDR2 are MGHRA and YSYEKL. CDR3 in DNA: TGCGCCAGCAGCCAAGCCACAGGGGTTTCTTTGAGCACTGAAGCTTTCTTT. Translation: CASSQATGVSLSTEAFF.

This rearrangement joins TRBV27 to TRBJ2-7, with 9 bases matching TRBD2. The length of the CDR3 is 12 residues. Germline CDR1 is MNHEY and CDR2 is SMNVEV (reference sequence). Unmatched junction bases numbered 5, after V lost 8 bases and J lost 6 bases. The chain's CDR3 is CASGTSPREQYF. CDR3 bases: TGTGCCAGCGGGACTAGCCCCCGCGAGCAGTACTTC.

V is TRBV13 and J is TRBJ1-1; D perhaps matches TRBD1 (6 bases). Germline CDR1 is PRHDT and CDR2 is FYEKMQ (reference sequence). The CDR3 consists of 15 residues. Between the trimmed V and J ends, which lost 3 bases and 5 bases, there was a span of 16 bases. CDR3 sequence reads: CASSFFAGEITEAFF. Here the CDR3 DNA reads TGTGCCAGCAGCTTCTTTGCAGGGGAAATTACTGAAGCTTTCTTT.

CDR3 coding DNA: TGCGCCAGCAGCTCAAGAGGGACTAGCGGAACCTACTCCTACAATGAGCAGTTCTTC. This translates into CASSSRGTSGTYSYNEQFF. The V and J genes are TRBV5-1 and TRBJ2-1, with 11 bases lining up with TRBD2. This CDR3 has 19 amino acids. Germline trimming cut 3 bases from V and 0 bases from J; bases unmatched to any gene: 11. Per germline, CDR1 SGHRS and CDR2 YFSETQ.

The chain joins TRBV2 to TRBJ2-5, with TRBD1 identical over 9 bases. Germline V gives CDR1 SNHLY, CDR2 FYNNEI. This CDR3 has 14 residues. With 10 bases clipped from V and 2 bases from J, the junction kept 8 bases outside the gene matches. CDR3 in DNA: TGTGCCACGAAGACAGGGGGTCTTCAAGAGACCCAGTACTTC. Protein product: CATKTGGLQETQYF.

The chain couples TRBV5-1 to TRBJ2-3, with 10 positions matching TRBD2. The V gene end was trimmed by 2 bases and the J gene end by 1 base; junction bases not matched to a gene: 4. The CDR3 is made up of 16 amino acids. Germline CDR1 and CDR2: SGHRS and YFSETQ. The CDR3 region has the DNA TGCGCCAGCAGCTTCCCCGGGACTAGCGGCACAGATACGCAGTATTTT. The encoded protein is CASSFPGTSGTDTQYF.

The rearrangement joins TRBV30 to TRBJ2-5; 8 nucleotides line up with TRBD1. The CDR3 consists of 14 residues. Germline V gene data show CDR1 as GTSNPN and CDR2 as SVGIG (reference sequence). V was clipped by 4 bases and J by 6 bases; unmatched bases: 10. This CDR3 reads CAWTRQGISKTQYF. The DNA of the CDR3 is TGTGCCTGGACTAGACAGGGGATTTCAAAGACCCAGTACTTC.

This clone has only one observation. This rearrangement joins TRBV6-5 to TRBJ1-5; TRBD1 matches at 10 bases. With V trimmed by 5 bases and J by 6 bases, 4 bases remained unmatched. Germline CDR1 is MNHEY and CDR2 is SVGAGI. The CDR3 spans 14 residues. As DNA, the CDR3 is TGTGCCAGCAGTAGACAGGGGGCTGGTCAGCCCCAGCATTTT. Residues: CASSRQGAGQPQHF.

The rearrangement links TRBV29-1 to TRBJ2-3, with 8 bases identical to TRBD1. Germline CDR1 SQVTM, CDR2 ANQGSEA. The CDR3 spans 17 residues. Unmatched junction bases numbered 15, after V lost 3 bases and J lost 4 bases. CDR3 region: CSVEGSGQGASSDTQYF. CDR3 sequence (DNA): TGCAGCGTTGAGGGTTCGGGGCAGGGGGCGTCGTCAGATACGCAGTATTTT.

The V call is TRBV15, the J call TRBJ2-3; 11 bases are a match to TRBD1. The V gene end was trimmed by 3 bases and the J gene end by 6 bases; junction bases not matched to a gene: 11. This CDR3 spans 17 amino acids. The germline CDR1 and CDR2 sequences are LNHNV and YYDKDF (reference sequence). CDR3 loop: CATSSRTGGPPIDTQYF. DNA of the CDR3: TGTGCCACCAGCAGCCGGACAGGGGGCCCCCCGATTGATACGCAGTATTTT.

The rearrangement links TRBV7-6 to TRBJ2-3; D may be TRBD1 (6 bases). V was shortened by 4 bases and J by 2 bases, with 13 bases between the two germline ends. Germline-derived CDR1 and CDR2 are SGHVS and FNYEAQ. The CDR3 has 15 amino acids. The CDR3 sequence: CASSYPGQPTDTQYF. As DNA, the CDR3 is TGTGCCAGCAGCTACCCGGGACAACCCACAGATACGCAGTATTTT.

This clone was counted a single time. V and J are TRBV15 and TRBJ1-1; D is perhaps TRBD1 (5 bases). Germline V gene sequence: CDR1 LNHNV, CDR2 YYDKDF (reference sequence). Trimming stripped 1 base from V and 3 bases from J, with 12 bases between. The length of the CDR3 is 15 residues. The DNA of the CDR3 is TGTGCCACCAGCAGAGGCGGGACGGGAGACACTGAAGCTTTCTTT. Translation gives CATSRGGTGDTEAFF.

This clone was picked up one time. V is TRBV6-5 and J is TRBJ1-6; no definite D call. The CDR3 spans 14 residues. The germline V gene has CDR1 MNHEY and CDR2 SVGAGI. The V end lost 6 bases, the J end lost 7 bases, and 13 bases lay between the germline ends. The CDR3 sequence is CASSPGEANSPLHF. CDR3 DNA: TGTGCCAGCAGCCCTGGGGAGGCAAATTCACCCCTCCACTTT.

The chain recombines TRBV27 with TRBJ2-3, with 9 nucleotides matching TRBD1. Germline V gene data show CDR1 as MNHEY and CDR2 as SMNVEV (reference sequence). The CDR3 length is 13 residues. V lost 5 bases and J lost 7; bases outside the gene matches: 4. The CDR3 region is CASSQTGGHTQYF. Here the CDR3 DNA reads TGTGCCAGCAGTCAAACAGGGGGCCATACGCAGTATTTT.

Comments on this clone: This specimen includes other DNA sequences encoding the same CDR3. J is TRBJ1-1 and V is TRBV10-1, with D possibly being TRBD1 (6 bases). Trimming pared 6 bases from V and 1 base from J, leaving 12 bases between. Germline V gives CDR1 WNHNN, CDR2 SYGVQD (reference sequence). This CDR3 comprises 14 residues. The CDR3 DNA reads as TGCGCCAGCAGCCGGGACACATCGAACACTGAAGCTTTCTTT. As protein: CASSRDTSNTEAFF.

The V and J genes are TRBV28 and TRBJ1-2; D is possibly TRBD1 (6 bases). This CDR3 has 14 amino acids. The V end was cut by 2 bases, the J end by 3 bases, with 10 bases between. From germline, CDR1 is MDHEN and CDR2 SYDVKM. The CDR3: CASSLRTAHYGYTF. The CDR3 DNA reads as TGTGCCAGCAGTTTACGGACAGCCCACTATGGCTACACCTTC.

This clone has only a few counts. The chain recombines TRBV2 with TRBJ2-1; 10 nucleotides match TRBD2. The V and J ends lost 7 bases and 9 bases, in that order; junction bases with no gene match: 15. The CDR3 consists of 16 residues. The germline gives CDR1 SNHLY, CDR2 FYNNEI. The CDR3 bases are TGTGCCAGCACTCCAAGGGGGACTAGCGCGCCGGCTGAGCAGTTCTTC. It encodes CASTPRGTSAPAEQFF.

This chain links TRBV11-1 with TRBJ1-1; no clear D. Per the germline V gene, CDR1 is SGHAT and CDR2 is FQDESV (reference sequence). The CDR3 sequence is 16 residues long. Trimming removed 1 base at V and 1 base at J, with 13 bases between. Written as DNA, the CDR3 is TGTGCCAGCAGCTTAGATGCTGGAGGGCGGAACACTGAAGCTTTCTTT. This codes for CASSLDAGGRNTEAFF.

The V gene is TRBV6-5, the J gene TRBJ2-5; tentative D call: TRBD2 (6 bases). The J call may not be correct, given that the DNA end is closer to TRBJ2-7. CDR1 and CDR2 from the germline V gene are MNHEY and SVGAGI. This CDR3 comprises 15 residues. CDR3 DNA sequence: TGTGCCAGCACGCGAGCCGGGACCATCGGGAGCGAGCAGTACTTC. Protein product: CASTRAGTIGSEQYF.